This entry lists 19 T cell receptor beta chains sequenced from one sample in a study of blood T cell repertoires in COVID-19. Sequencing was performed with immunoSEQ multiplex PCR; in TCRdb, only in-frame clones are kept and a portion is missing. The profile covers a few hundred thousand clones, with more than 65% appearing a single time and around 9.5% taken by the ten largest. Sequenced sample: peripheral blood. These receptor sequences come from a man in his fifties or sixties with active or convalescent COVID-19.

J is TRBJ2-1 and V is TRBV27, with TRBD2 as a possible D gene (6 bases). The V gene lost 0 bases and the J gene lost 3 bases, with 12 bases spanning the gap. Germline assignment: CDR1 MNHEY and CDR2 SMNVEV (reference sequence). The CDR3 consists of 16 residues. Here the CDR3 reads CASSLSWGGVYNEQFF. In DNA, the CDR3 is TGTGCCAGCAGTTTATCTTGGGGCGGGGTCTACAATGAGCAGTTCTTC.

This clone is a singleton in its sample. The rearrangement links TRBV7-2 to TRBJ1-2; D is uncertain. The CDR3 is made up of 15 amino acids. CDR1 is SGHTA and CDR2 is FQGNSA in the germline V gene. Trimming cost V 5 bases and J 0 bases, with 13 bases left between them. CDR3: CASSAYISPNYGYTF. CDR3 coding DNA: TGTGCCAGCAGCGCTTACATCTCTCCTAACTATGGCTACACCTTC.

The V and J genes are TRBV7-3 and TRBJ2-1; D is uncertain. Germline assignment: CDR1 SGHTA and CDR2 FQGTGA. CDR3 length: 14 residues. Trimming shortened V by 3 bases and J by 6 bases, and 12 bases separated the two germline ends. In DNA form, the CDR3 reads TGTGCCAGCAGCTTGTTGTCGGGTCCCAATGAGCAGTTCTTC. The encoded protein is CASSLLSGPNEQFF.

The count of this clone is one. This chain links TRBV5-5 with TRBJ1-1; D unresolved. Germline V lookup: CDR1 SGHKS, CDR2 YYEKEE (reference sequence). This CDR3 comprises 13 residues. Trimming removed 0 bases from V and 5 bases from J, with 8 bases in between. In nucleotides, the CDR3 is TGTGCCAGCAGCTTGGCCCGGGTTACTGAAGCTTTCTTT. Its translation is CASSLARVTEAFF. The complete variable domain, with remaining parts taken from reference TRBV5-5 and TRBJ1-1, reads DAGVTQSPTHLIKTRGQQVTLRCSPISGHKSVSWYQQVLGQGPQFIFQYYEKEERGRGNFPDRFSARQFPNYSSELNVNALLLGDSALYLCASSLARVTEAFFGQGTRLTVV.

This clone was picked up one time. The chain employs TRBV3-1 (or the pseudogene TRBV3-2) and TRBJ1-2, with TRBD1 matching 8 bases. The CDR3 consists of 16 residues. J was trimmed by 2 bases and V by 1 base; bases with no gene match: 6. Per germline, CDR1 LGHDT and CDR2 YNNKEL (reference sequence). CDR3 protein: CASSQGGTGTNYGYTF. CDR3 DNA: TGTGCCAGCAGCCAAGGGGGGACAGGTACCAACTATGGCTACACCTTC.

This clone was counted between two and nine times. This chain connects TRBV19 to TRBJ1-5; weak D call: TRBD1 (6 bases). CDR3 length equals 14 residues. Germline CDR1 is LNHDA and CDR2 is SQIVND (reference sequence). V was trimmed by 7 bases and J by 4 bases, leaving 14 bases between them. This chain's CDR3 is CASNIERGNQPQHF. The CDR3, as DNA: TGTGCCAGTAACATCGAAAGGGGGAATCAGCCCCAGCATTTT.

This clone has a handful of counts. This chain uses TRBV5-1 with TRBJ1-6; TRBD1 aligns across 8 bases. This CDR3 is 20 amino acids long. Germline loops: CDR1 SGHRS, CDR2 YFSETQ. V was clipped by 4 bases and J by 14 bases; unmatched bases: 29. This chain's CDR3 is CASSQNPQGVNSPGIRTLHF. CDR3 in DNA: TGCGCCAGCAGCCAGAACCCACAGGGGGTGAATTCACCGGGAATTCGGACCCTCCACTTT.

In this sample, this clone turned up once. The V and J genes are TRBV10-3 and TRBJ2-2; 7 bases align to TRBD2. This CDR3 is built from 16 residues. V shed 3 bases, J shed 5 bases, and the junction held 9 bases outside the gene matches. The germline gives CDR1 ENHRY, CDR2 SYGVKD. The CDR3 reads CAISDGLAGRTGELFF. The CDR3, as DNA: TGTGCCATCAGTGATGGATTAGCGGGTCGGACCGGGGAGCTGTTTTTT.

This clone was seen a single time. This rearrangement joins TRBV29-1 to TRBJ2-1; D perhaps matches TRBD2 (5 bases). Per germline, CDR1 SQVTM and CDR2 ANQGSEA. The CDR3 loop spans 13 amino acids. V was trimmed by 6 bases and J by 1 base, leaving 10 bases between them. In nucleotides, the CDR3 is TGCAGCGTCGCACGGGGATCCTACAATGAGCAGTTCTTC. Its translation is CSVARGSYNEQFF.

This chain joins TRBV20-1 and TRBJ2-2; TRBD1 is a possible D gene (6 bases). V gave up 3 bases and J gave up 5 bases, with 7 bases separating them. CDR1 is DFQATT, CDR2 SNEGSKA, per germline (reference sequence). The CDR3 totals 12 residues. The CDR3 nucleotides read TGCAGTGCTAGTCAGGGGACCGGGGAGCTGTTTTTT. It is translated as CSASQGTGELFF.

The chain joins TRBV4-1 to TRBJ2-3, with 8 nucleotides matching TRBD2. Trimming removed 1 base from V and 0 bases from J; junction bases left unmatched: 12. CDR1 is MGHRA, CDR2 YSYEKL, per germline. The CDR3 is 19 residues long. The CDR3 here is CASSQVYSGGFSSTDTQYF. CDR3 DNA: TGCGCCAGCAGCCAAGTGTACAGCGGGGGTTTTTCTAGCACAGATACGCAGTATTTT.

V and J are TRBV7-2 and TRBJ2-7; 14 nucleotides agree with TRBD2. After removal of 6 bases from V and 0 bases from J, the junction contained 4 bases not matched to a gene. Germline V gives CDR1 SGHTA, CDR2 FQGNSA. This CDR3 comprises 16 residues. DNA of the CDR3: TGTGCCAGCAGTAAGACTAGCGGGAGGGCCTCCTACGAGCAGTACTTC. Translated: CASSKTSGRASYEQYF.

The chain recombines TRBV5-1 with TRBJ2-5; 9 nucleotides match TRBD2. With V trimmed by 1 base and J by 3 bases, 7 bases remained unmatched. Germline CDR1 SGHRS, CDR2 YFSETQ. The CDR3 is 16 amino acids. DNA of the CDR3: TGCGCCAGCAGCTTGTTCGGGGGACTAGCTGAAGAGACCCAGTACTTC. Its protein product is CASSLFGGLAEETQYF.

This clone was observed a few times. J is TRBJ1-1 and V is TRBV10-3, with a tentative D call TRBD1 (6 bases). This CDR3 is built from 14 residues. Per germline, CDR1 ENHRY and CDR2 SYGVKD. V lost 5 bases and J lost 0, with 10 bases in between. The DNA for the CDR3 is TGTGCCATCAGTCAACAGGGTATGAACACTGAAGCTTTCTTT. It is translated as CAISQQGMNTEAFF.

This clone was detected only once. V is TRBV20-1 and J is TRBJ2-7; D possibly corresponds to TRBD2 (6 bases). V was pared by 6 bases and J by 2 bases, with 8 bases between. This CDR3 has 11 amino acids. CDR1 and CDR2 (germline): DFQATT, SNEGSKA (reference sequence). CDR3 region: CSAWGAYEQYF. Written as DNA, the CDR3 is TGCAGTGCGTGGGGGGCCTACGAGCAGTACTTC.

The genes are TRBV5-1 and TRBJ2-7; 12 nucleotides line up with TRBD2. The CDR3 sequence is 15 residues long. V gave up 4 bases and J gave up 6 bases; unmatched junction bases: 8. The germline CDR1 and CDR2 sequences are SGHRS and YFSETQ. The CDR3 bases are TGCGCCAGCAGCCCGGCGGGACTAGCGGGTATCGAGCAGTACTTC. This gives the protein CASSPAGLAGIEQYF.

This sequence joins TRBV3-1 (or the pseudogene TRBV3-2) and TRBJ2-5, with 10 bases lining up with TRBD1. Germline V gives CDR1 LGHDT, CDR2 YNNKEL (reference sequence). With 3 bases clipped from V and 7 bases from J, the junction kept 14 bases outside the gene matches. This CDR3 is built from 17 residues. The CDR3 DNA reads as TGTGCCAGCAGCCAGGACCGGGACAGGGGCGACCCTGGGACCCAGTACTTC. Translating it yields CASSQDRDRGDPGTQYF.

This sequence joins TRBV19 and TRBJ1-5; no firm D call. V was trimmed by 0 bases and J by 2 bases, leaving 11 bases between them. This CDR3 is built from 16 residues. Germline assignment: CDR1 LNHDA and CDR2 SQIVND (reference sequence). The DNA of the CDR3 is TGTGCCAGTAGTATAGATCTAGTGCCCCGCAATCAGCCCCAGCATTTT. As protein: CASSIDLVPRNQPQHF.

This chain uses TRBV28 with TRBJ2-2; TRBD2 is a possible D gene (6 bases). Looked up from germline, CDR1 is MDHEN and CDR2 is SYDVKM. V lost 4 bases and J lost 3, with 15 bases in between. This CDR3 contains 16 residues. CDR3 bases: TGTGCCAGCAGTTCTCCCCTGCTAGCGCACACCGGGGAGCTGTTTTTT. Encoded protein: CASSSPLLAHTGELFF.